This T cell receptor beta chain came from a study of naive and memory T cell subsets. Study results and limitations: Expression changes during T cell differentiation may affect RNA-based TCR counts. Over 90% of naive TCR sequences appeared only once, unlike memory subsets. There was no ground truth to check naive and memory subset results.

CDR1 SEHNR and CDR2 FQNEAQ come from the germline V gene (reference sequence). Trimming cost V 3 bases and J 0 bases, with 7 bases left between them. The CDR3 sequence is 14 residues long. Regarding this clonotype: What it recognizes is unknown.

An equimolar mix of two oligonucleotides served as the beta constant-region primer for TRBC1 and TRBC2. The ligated cDNA underwent four PCR rounds using SP2 and nested alpha and beta constant-region primers. Ligation attached a single-stranded oligonucleotide with a 12-nucleotide UMI and the SP2 primer to the cDNA 3' end. Via MiXCR, TCRdb re-called the UMI-ligation and nested PCR reads, giving one row per CDR3 protein. The repertoire consists of about 120,000 distinct CDR3 sequences, with over 30% occurring once and the leading ten covering 0.75% to 1%. The sequence was obtained from a human donor in good health. The sample comprised central memory CD4+ T cells from blood. The V call is TRBV7-9, the J call TRBJ2-3; D gene ambiguous. The CDR3 loop reads CASSFRPSTDTQYF. The CDR3 DNA is TGTGCCAGCAGCTTTCGACCTAGCACAGATACGCAGTATTTT. Full variable domain (rest looked up from reference TRBV7-9 and TRBJ2-3): DTGVSQNPRHKITKRGQNVTFRCDPISEHNRLYWYRQTLGQGPEFLTYFQNEAQLEKSRLLSDRFSAERPKGSFSTLEIQRTEQGDSAMYLCASSFRPSTDTQYFGPGTRLTVL.